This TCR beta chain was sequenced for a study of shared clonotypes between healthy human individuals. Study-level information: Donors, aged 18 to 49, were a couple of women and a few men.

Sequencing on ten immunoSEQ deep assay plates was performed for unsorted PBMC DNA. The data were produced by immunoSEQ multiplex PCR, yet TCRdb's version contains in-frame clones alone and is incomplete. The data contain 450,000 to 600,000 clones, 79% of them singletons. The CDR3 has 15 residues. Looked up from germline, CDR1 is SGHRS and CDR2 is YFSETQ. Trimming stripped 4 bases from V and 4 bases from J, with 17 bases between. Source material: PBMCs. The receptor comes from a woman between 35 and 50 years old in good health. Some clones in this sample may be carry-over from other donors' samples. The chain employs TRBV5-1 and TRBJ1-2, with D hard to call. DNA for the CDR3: TGCGCCAGCAGCACGGAGGACTCGCCGGGCTATGGCTACACCTTC. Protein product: CASSTEDSPGYGYTF. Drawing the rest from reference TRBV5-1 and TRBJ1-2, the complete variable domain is KAGVTQTPRYLIKTRGQQVTLSCSPISGHRSVSWYQQTPGQGLQFLFEYFSETQRNKGNFPGRFSGRQFSNSRSEMNVSTLELGDSALYLCASSTEDSPGYGYTFGSGTRLTVV.